The next 30 T cell receptor beta chains were all read from a single sample in a study of blood T cell repertoires in COVID-19. Measured with immunoSEQ multiplex PCR; TCRdb has only the in-frame clones, and not every one. The sample yields some 420,000 clones, 75% to 90% seen once. Sequencing input: PBMCs or T cells enriched from blood (not recorded which). The receptor source for this set is a young man who had recovered from COVID-19.

The chain combines TRBV28 with TRBJ2-1, with 9 bases lining up with TRBD2. The germline V gene encodes CDR1 MDHEN and CDR2 SYDVKM. V gave up 6 bases and J gave up 1 base; unmatched junction bases: 4. CDR3 length: 15 residues. The DNA for the CDR3 is TGTGCCAGCAGCCAAGCGGGAGGATCCTACAATGAGCAGTTCTTC. Its translation: CASSQAGGSYNEQFF.

The chain couples TRBV28 to TRBJ1-2; D is possibly TRBD1 (5 bases). In germline, CDR1 is MDHEN, CDR2 SYDVKM. This CDR3 has 13 residues. With 11 bases removed from V and 1 base from J, the gap between germline ends came to 14 bases. CDR3 amino acids: CAAQGPSNYGYTF. The CDR3, as DNA: TGTGCCGCTCAGGGCCCCAGTAACTATGGCTACACCTTC.

The chain uses TRBV5-6 and TRBJ2-2; D is uncertain. V lost 1 base, J lost 2 bases, and 9 bases lay in between. Germline values: CDR1 SGHDT, CDR2 YYEEEE. The CDR3 length is 15 residues. CDR3 residues: CASSLQELNTGELFF. Written as DNA, the CDR3 is TGTGCCAGCAGCTTGCAGGAATTAAACACCGGGGAGCTGTTTTTT. Variable domain in full (rest from reference TRBV5-6 and TRBJ2-2): DAGVTQSPTHLIKTRGQQVTLRCSPKSGHDTVSWYQQALGQGPQFIFQYYEEEERQRGNFPDRFSGHQFPNYSSELNVNALLLGDSALYLCASSLQELNTGELFFGEGSRLTVL.

This clone was recorded only once. V usage is TRBV27 and J usage is TRBJ2-3, with D perhaps TRBD1 (6 bases). The V gene's germline CDR1 is MNHEY and CDR2 SMNVEV (reference sequence). The V gene lost 4 bases and the J gene lost 1 base, with 12 bases spanning the gap. CDR3 length equals 15 residues. The DNA for the CDR3 is TGTGCCAGCAGTTCCCCCGGGACACGCACAGATACGCAGTATTTT. Its protein is CASSSPGTRTDTQYF.

This clone has a handful of counts. The rearrangement uses TRBV9 and TRBJ1-3; D might be TRBD1 (6 bases). Trimming took 2 bases from V and 2 from J, leaving 8 bases between them. Germline V gene lookup returns CDR1 SGDLS and CDR2 YYNGEE. This CDR3 is built from 14 residues. The CDR3 protein is CASSVGTTGNTIYF. CDR3 DNA: TGTGCCAGCAGCGTGGGGACAACTGGAAACACCATATATTTT.

The chain employs TRBV2 and TRBJ1-5; D unresolved. There are 15 residues in the CDR3. Germline V gene lookup returns CDR1 SNHLY and CDR2 FYNNEI. V shed 6 bases and J shed 3 bases, with 15 bases lying between them. This chain's CDR3 is CASSLLQADNQPQHF. CDR3 nucleotide sequence: TGTGCCAGCAGCCTACTTCAGGCCGACAATCAGCCCCAGCATTTT. The full variable domain, in which reference TRBV2 and TRBJ1-5 provide the parts outside the CDR3, is EPEVTQTPSHQVTQMGQEVILRCVPISNHLYFYWYRQILGQKVEFLVSFYNNEISEKSEIFDDQFSVERPDGSNFTLKIRSTKLEDSAMYFCASSLLQADNQPQHFGDGTRLSIL.

The chain carries TRBV28 and TRBJ2-7; 8 bases match TRBD1. The germline CDR1 and CDR2 sequences are MDHEN and SYDVKM. Losses at the gene ends were 7 bases for V and 8 bases for J; bases not matched to a gene: 13. This CDR3 has 14 residues. In DNA form, the CDR3 reads TGTGCCAGCACCTCGGACAGGGTGATCACCAAGCAGTACTTC. Residues: CASTSDRVITKQYF.

This CDR3 is CASSPSLAGGYNEQFF. The CDR3 DNA reads as TGTGCCAGCAGTCCCTCACTAGCGGGAGGCTACAATGAGCAGTTCTTC. This chain joins TRBV28 and TRBJ2-1; 12 bases line up with TRBD2. Germline trimming cut 5 bases from V and 3 bases from J; bases unmatched to any gene: 5. Germline V CDR1 and CDR2: MDHEN, SYDVKM. The length of the CDR3 is 16 residues.

This chain uses TRBV5-1 with TRBJ2-1; 9 positions match TRBD2. Germline CDR1 is SGHRS and CDR2 is YFSETQ. The trim removed 2 bases at V and 4 bases at J, leaving 10 bases unmatched. The CDR3 is 17 residues long. The CDR3 DNA reads TGCGCCAGCAGCTTTTATATAAGGCGGGAGGGTTACAATGAGCAGTTCTTC. It is translated as CASSFYIRREGYNEQFF.

The chain carries TRBV5-1 and TRBJ1-4; 9 nucleotides line up with TRBD1. CDR1 and CDR2 from the germline V gene are SGHRS and YFSETQ. The length of the CDR3 is 16 residues. Losses at the gene ends were 3 bases for V and 1 base for J; bases not matched to a gene: 4. CDR3 coding DNA: TGCGCCAGCAGCTCTCGACAGGGGGGAACTAATGAAAAACTGTTTTTT. Encoded protein: CASSSRQGGTNEKLFF.

This clone is a singleton in its sample. The chain joins TRBV19 to TRBJ1-1, with a tentative D call TRBD1 (5 bases). V gave up 5 bases and J gave up 7 bases, with 14 bases separating them. The length of the CDR3 is 13 residues. From germline, CDR1 is LNHDA and CDR2 SQIVND (reference sequence). This CDR3 is CASSPTTVNEAFF. DNA for the CDR3: TGTGCCAGTAGTCCGACGACAGTGAATGAAGCTTTCTTT.

The chain recombines TRBV2 with TRBJ2-2, with TRBD1 matching 8 bases. With V trimmed by 5 bases and J by 7 bases, 6 bases remained unmatched. This CDR3 is built from 14 residues. In germline, CDR1 is SNHLY, CDR2 FYNNEI. The CDR3 sequence: CASSSQGEGGELFF. The CDR3 DNA sequence: TGTGCCAGCAGTTCACAGGGGGAAGGCGGGGAGCTGTTTTTT.

This clone has more than one count but fewer than ten. The genes are TRBV5-1 and TRBJ2-1; D not certain. CDR1 and CDR2 (germline): SGHRS, YFSETQ. Trimming pared 2 bases from V and 10 bases from J, leaving 7 bases between. The length of the CDR3 is 11 residues. DNA for the CDR3: TGCGCCAGCAGCTTCCCAGGAGAGCAGTTCTTC. Residues: CASSFPGEQFF.

The V gene is TRBV11-3, the J gene TRBJ2-1; 10 nucleotides align to TRBD2. V lost 3 bases and J lost 9; bases outside the gene matches: 8. CDR3 length: 15 residues. Germline CDR1 is SGHNT and CDR2 is YENEEA. CDR3 DNA sequence: TGTGCCAGCAGCTTGATTAGCGGGAGGAACACTGAGCAGTTCTTC. It is translated as CASSLISGRNTEQFF.

The chain joins TRBV14 to TRBJ1-1; TRBD1 is a possible D gene (5 bases). This CDR3 region has 15 residues. Germline CDR1 SGHDN, CDR2 FVKESK. V shed 3 bases and J shed 0 bases, with 11 bases lying between them. The CDR3 nucleotides read TGTGCCAGCAGCCACCGACAGAGTATGAACACTGAAGCTTTCTTT. Translated, it gives CASSHRQSMNTEAFF.

This clone was counted a few times. The chain joins TRBV29-1 to TRBJ2-7, with 11 bases matching TRBD2. The CDR3 spans 14 residues. J was trimmed by 7 bases and V by 6 bases; bases with no gene match: 11. CDR1 and CDR2 (germline): SQVTM, ANQGSEA. This CDR3 is CSVAGTSGGGEQYF. The CDR3, as DNA: TGCAGCGTGGCCGGGACTAGCGGAGGAGGGGAGCAGTACTTC.

This clone came up once. This CDR3 reads CASSPQTESNEQFF. The DNA for the CDR3 is TGTGCCAGCTCACCCCAGACAGAAAGCAATGAGCAGTTCTTC. The chain uses TRBV18 and TRBJ2-1; D possibly corresponds to TRBD1 (5 bases). V shed 3 bases and J shed 6 bases, with 12 bases lying between them. The CDR3 contains 14 residues. The germline V gene encodes CDR1 KGHSH and CDR2 LQKENI.

The rearrangement links TRBV5-1 to TRBJ2-2, with 9 bases that match TRBD2. This CDR3 region has 16 residues. V was clipped by 10 bases and J by 0 bases; unmatched bases: 10. Germline V gene sequence: CDR1 SGHRS, CDR2 YFSETQ. The CDR3: CAAASGDNSNTGELFF. CDR3 sequence (DNA): TGCGCCGCCGCTAGCGGGGATAACTCGAACACCGGGGAGCTGTTTTTT.

This chain joins TRBV28 and TRBJ1-5; no reliable D call. The CDR3 sequence is 15 residues long. V lost 2 bases and J lost 6, with 14 bases in between. Germline CDR1 is MDHEN and CDR2 is SYDVKM. CDR3 sequence reads: CASSLVREPGQPQHF. The CDR3 bases are TGTGCCAGCAGTTTAGTAAGAGAGCCAGGTCAGCCCCAGCATTTT. Together with reference TRBV28 and TRBJ1-5, the CDR3 gives the full variable domain: DVKVTQSSRYLVKRTGEKVFLECVQDMDHENMFWYRQDPGLGLRLIYFSYDVKMKEKGDIPEGYSVSREKKERFSLILESASTNQTSMYLCASSLVREPGQPQHFGDGTRLSIL.

V gene TRBV28 combines with J gene TRBJ1-4; D not resolved. The CDR3 covers 14 residues. Trimming left V 2 bases short and J 11 bases short, with 15 bases between. Germline V gene lookup returns CDR1 MDHEN and CDR2 SYDVKM. CDR3 region: CASSLSGVRSKLFF. The CDR3 coding sequence is TGTGCCAGCAGTTTAAGCGGGGTTCGCTCCAAACTGTTTTTT.

The rearrangement uses TRBV25-1 and TRBJ2-5, with 9 bases lining up with TRBD2. This CDR3 region has 15 residues. Germline-derived CDR1 and CDR2 are MGHDK and SYGVNS. With 4 bases clipped from V and 5 bases from J, the junction kept 8 bases outside the gene matches. The CDR3 nucleotides are TGTGCCAGCAGTGCCCCCGGGACTAGCTGGGAGACCCAGTACTTC. Encoded protein: CASSAPGTSWETQYF.

V and J are TRBV5-1 and TRBJ2-4, with D unclear. V was clipped by 0 bases and J by 0 bases, with 13 bases between them. This CDR3 region has 17 residues. Germline V gene lookup returns CDR1 SGHRS and CDR2 YFSETQ. Here the CDR3 DNA reads TGCGCCAGCAGCTTGGAAGACGCGGCACTAGCCAAAAACATTCAGTACTTC. It encodes CASSLEDAALAKNIQYF.

V gene TRBV12-3 or TRBV12-4 combines with J gene TRBJ1-1; TRBD1 is a possible D gene (5 bases). The V gene lost 1 base and the J gene lost 11 bases, with 11 bases spanning the gap. The CDR3 has 12 residues. The CDR3 region is CASSLGSGKAFF. Written as DNA, the CDR3 is TGTGCCAGCAGTTTAGGGTCAGGGAAGGCTTTCTTT.

The genes are TRBV28 and TRBJ1-2, with 7 positions matching TRBD1. Germline V CDR1 and CDR2: MDHEN, SYDVKM. CDR3 length equals 14 residues. With V trimmed by 7 bases and J by 0 bases, 5 bases remained unmatched. CDR3 nucleotides: TGTGCCAGCAAACTCGGGACAGCTAACTATGGCTACACCTTC. It is translated as CASKLGTANYGYTF.

The rearrangement joins TRBV7-2 to TRBJ2-7, with D possibly being TRBD2 (6 bases). CDR3 size: 13 residues. V was trimmed by 1 base and J by 3 bases, leaving 7 bases between them. Germline CDR1 is SGHTA and CDR2 is FQGNSA. Written as DNA, the CDR3 is TGTGCCAGCAGCTTAGTCGGGGGCTACGAGCAGTACTTC. Protein product: CASSLVGGYEQYF.

V usage is TRBV27 and J usage is TRBJ2-7; 11 bases map to TRBD2. V lost 6 bases and J lost 5; bases outside the gene matches: 9. The CDR3 runs 15 residues. The germline V gene has CDR1 MNHEY and CDR2 SMNVEV (reference sequence). The CDR3 DNA is TGTGCCAGCAGCCCAACGACTAGCGGGATGAACGAGCAGTACTTC. It encodes CASSPTTSGMNEQYF.

The chain couples TRBV5-4 to TRBJ1-1, with 7 bases identical to TRBD1. The CDR3 runs to 14 residues. Germline CDR1 SGHNT, CDR2 YYREEE (reference sequence). J gave up 7 bases and V 4 bases, and 10 bases lay outside the gene matches. In nucleotides, the CDR3 is TGTGCCAGCAGCCCCCAATGGGGACAGAGTGAAGCTTTCTTT. Translated, it gives CASSPQWGQSEAFF. Supplemented by reference TRBV5-4 and TRBJ1-1, the full variable domain reads ETGVTQSPTHLIKTRGQQVTLRCSSQSGHNTVSWYQQALGQGPQFIFQYYREEENGRGNFPPRFSGLQFPNYSSELNVNALELDDSALYLCASSPQWGQSEAFFGQGTRLTVV.

The V and J genes are TRBV23-1 and TRBJ2-3; a possible D gene is TRBD1 (5 bases). TRBV23-1 is given ORF status, its function remaining uncertain. This CDR3 comprises 18 residues. V lost 4 bases, J lost 2 bases, and 22 bases lay in between. The CDR3 spells CASSLLPSEYRFTDTQYF. In DNA form, the CDR3 reads TGCGCCAGCAGTCTCCTACCCTCCGAATACAGGTTCACAGATACGCAGTATTTT.

The chain has TRBV7-9 and TRBJ1-1, with 9 bases that match TRBD1. The CDR3 is 13 amino acids. Germline CDR1 is SEHNR and CDR2 is FQNEAQ (reference sequence). The V gene end was trimmed by 5 bases and the J gene end by 7 bases; junction bases not matched to a gene: 5. The CDR3 protein is CASSITGGREAFF. CDR3 coding DNA: TGTGCCAGCAGCATAACAGGGGGCCGTGAAGCTTTCTTT.

This clone came up once. V and J are TRBV19 and TRBJ2-5; TRBD1 agrees at 8 bases. Unmatched junction bases numbered 10, after V lost 5 bases and J lost 5 bases. CDR1 LNHDA and CDR2 SQIVND come from the germline V gene (reference sequence). The length of the CDR3 is 15 residues. This CDR3 reads CASSEFRGLRETQYF. In nucleotides, the CDR3 is TGTGCCAGTAGTGAGTTCAGGGGGCTGAGGGAGACCCAGTACTTC.